These T cell receptor beta chains were read from a single sample in a study of control samples from healthy donors and cancer patients. Here immunoSEQ multiplex PCR was the method, and the copy in TCRdb shows in-frame clones only, minus some. Of about 160,000 clones listed, approximately 90% are singletons. The sample consisted of blood. The receptors originated from a woman between 25 and 40 years old in good health. The CDR3 runs from the conserved cysteine through the conserved F or W. The D gene is left open where the match is weak. Where a row states a size, it is once, few, many or the class of an expanded clone; other rows omit it.

>NA|TRBV6-2/TRBV6-3|TRBD2|TRBJ2-3
TGTGCCAGCAGTCATAGCGGGTCCACAGATACGCAGTATTTT
CASSHSGSTDTQYF
>NA|TRBV6-5|NA|TRBJ2-5
TGTGCCAGCATGGGGGAGACCCAGTACTTC
CASMGETQYF
>NA|TRBV29-1|NA|TRBJ1-3
TGCAGCTCCCGAGGGGCTGGAAACACCATATATTTT
CSSRGAGNTIYF
>NA|TRBV19|NA|TRBJ1-1
TGTGCCAGTAGTATAGGTGTATCCACTGAAGCTTTCTTT
CASSIGVSTEAFF
>few|TRBV7-3|NA|TRBJ2-7
TGTGCCAGCAGCTTAGAGGGCACCGTCGGCGAGCAGTACTTC
CASSLEGTVGEQYF
>NA|TRBV5-4|NA|TRBJ1-1
TGTGCCAGCAGCTCCGGCAGGGAAAAGGGTTGGCTGAACACTGAAGCTTTCTTT
CASSSGREKGWLNTEAFF
>once|TRBV27|NA|TRBJ1-5
TGTGCCAGCAGTTTACTATCAGGTAACAATCAGCCCCAGCATTTT
CASSLLSGNNQPQHF
>NA|TRBV28|TRBD1|TRBJ2-1
TGTGCCAGCAGTTTAGGTGGGACAGGGAAGAATGAGCAGTTCTTC
CASSLGGTGKNEQFF
>NA|TRBV11-2|NA|TRBJ2-1
TGTGCCAGCAGCTTAGGAGGGGACTCCTACAATGAGCAGTTCTTC
CASSLGGDSYNEQFF
>few|TRBV6-5|TRBD2|TRBJ2-5
TGTGCCAGCAGTTACTCGGGGGGGATCCCTGAGACCCAGTACTTC
CASSYSGGIPETQYF
>NA|TRBV9|TRBD2|TRBJ2-5
TGTGCCAGCAGCGCCGGACTAGCGGGATTCCAAGAGACCCAGTACTTC
CASSAGLAGFQETQYF
>few|TRBV12-3/TRBV12-4|NA|TRBJ2-1
TGTGCCAGCAGTTTAATAGATGAGCAGTTCTTC
CASSLIDEQFF
>NA|TRBV9|TRBD2|TRBJ2-7
TGTGCCAGCAGCGTAACCGGGACTAGCGTATACGAGCAGTACTTC
CASSVTGTSVYEQYF
>NA|TRBV5-1|TRBD2|TRBJ2-3
TGCGCCAGCAGCTTGGAGGGCGGGAGGAGTATAGATACGCAGTATTTT
CASSLEGGRSIDTQYF
>NA|TRBV19|TRBD1|TRBJ2-7
TGTGCCACTCGGACAGGGGGGAACGAGCAGTACTTC
CATRTGGNEQYF
>NA|TRBV28|NA|TRBJ1-1
TGTGCCAGCAGTTTTTATGACAGGAAGAACACTGAAGCTTTCTTT
CASSFYDRKNTEAFF
>once|TRBV18|NA|TRBJ2-3
TGTGCCAGCTCACCACCAAATCCCTATACGCAGTATTTT
CASSPPNPYTQYF
>NA|TRBV6-5|NA|TRBJ1-4
TGTGCCAGCAGTTACTCTAATATGCCTGAAAAACTGTTTTTT
CASSYSNMPEKLFF
>NA|TRBV3-1/TRBV3-2|NA|TRBJ2-7
TGTGCCAGCAGCCAAGAGGAAAAAGACAGGCCCCTTTCGTTTGGGGTCTCCTACGAGCAGTACTTC
CASSQEEKDRPLSFGVSYEQYF
>NA|TRBV28|TRBD2|TRBJ2-7
TGTGCCAGCAGTTCAGGACTAGCGGGACTCTCCTACGAGCAGTACTTC
CASSSGLAGLSYEQYF
>few|TRBV5-1|NA|TRBJ1-1
TGCGCCAGCAGCTTGGCCCAGACGAACACTGAAGCTTTCTTT
CASSLAQTNTEAFF
>NA|TRBV6-4|NA|TRBJ1-1
TGTGCCAGCAGTGAAGGGGGACCGAACACTGAAGCTTTCTTT
CASSEGGPNTEAFF
>NA|TRBV5-1|NA|TRBJ2-1
TGCGCCAGCAGCCGCGGAGTCTCCTACAATGAGCAGTTCTTC
CASSRGVSYNEQFF
>NA|TRBV28|NA|TRBJ1-2
TGTGCCAGTGAACAGGGCGGCTATGGCTACACCTTC
CASEQGGYGYTF
>NA|TRBV7-2|NA|TRBJ2-7
TGTGCCAGCAGCTTACGTGAAGGGCGGGAGCAGTACTTC
CASSLREGREQYF
>NA|TRBV28|NA|TRBJ1-2
TGTGCCAGCAGTTTCGAGGGCGACTATGGCTACACCTTC
CASSFEGDYGYTF
>NA|TRBV7-9|TRBD1|TRBJ1-3
TGTGCCAGCAGCTTTGACAGGGTGGGAGGAAACACCATATATTTT
CASSFDRVGGNTIYF
>NA|TRBV10-3|TRBD2|TRBJ2-1
TGTGCCATCAGGACTAGCGGGAGGAACTACAATGAGCAGTTCTTC
CAIRTSGRNYNEQFF
>few|TRBV5-6|NA|TRBJ1-5
TGTGCCAGCAGCTCCGACGGAAACAATCAGCCCCAGCATTTT
CASSSDGNNQPQHF
>NA|TRBV11-2|NA|TRBJ2-3
TGTGCCAGCAGCTTGGGACTAGATACGCAGTATTTT
CASSLGLDTQYF
>NA|TRBV18|NA|TRBJ2-5
TGTGCCAGCTCACCTCCGCAGGCGCAAGAGACCCAGTACTTC
CASSPPQAQETQYF
>NA|TRBV6-5|NA|TRBJ1-2
TGTGCCAGCAGGTCGGGGGGGCCCTATGGCTACACCTTC
CASRSGGPYGYTF
>once|TRBV4-2|NA|TRBJ1-5
TGTGCCAGCAGCCAAGATAGGCAGTCCAATCAGCCCCAGCATTTT
CASSQDRQSNQPQHF
>NA|TRBV27|TRBD1|TRBJ2-5
TGTGCCAGCAGTTTAGCCGGACAGGGCTTTCAAGAGACCCAGTACTTC
CASSLAGQGFQETQYF
>NA|TRBV24-1|NA|TRBJ2-3
TGTGCCACCAGTGATTTGCACCCCGGGGGGCTCCTAAATACGCAGTATTTT
CATSDLHPGGLLNTQYF